This T cell receptor beta chain was observed in a study of T cells after yellow fever vaccination. Study results and caveats: High-abundance clonotypes from the bulk population could contaminate FACS-sorted repertoires. Reappearing after the booster were most of the clones from primary vaccination (about 95% CD4, 88% CD8). Clonotypes found in both CD4 and CD8 compartments made up a small share. Although the secondary response was weaker, it peaked faster, at day 5 versus 15.

The ends were cut back, 2 bases at V and 7 bases at J, with 7 bases in the middle. The CDR3 sequence is 12 residues long. Germline V gene sequence: CDR1 SGHKS, CDR2 YYEKEE (reference sequence). A few counts support this clonotype. Its antigen is as yet unknown. TCRdb itself ran the 5' RACE reads through MiXCR, one entry per CDR3 protein. Seen here are 200,000 to 250,000 distinct CDR3 sequences, 6.5% to 8.5% observed once, and the top ten hold around 0.9%. The sequencing used CD4+ T cells sorted from PBMCs, collected 15 days after the yellow fever booster vaccination. This chain links TRBV5-5 with TRBJ2-4; D unresolved. The source is a man aged 25-45 years who received the YFV17D yellow fever vaccine. CDR3 in amino acids: CASSFQRNIQYF. DNA for the CDR3: TGTGCCAGCAGCTTCCAGAGGAACATTCAGTACTTC.